These 10 T cell receptor beta chains were all obtained from the same sample, sequenced in a study of blood T cells in healthy people across ages. Alongside a J-beta primer mix, a sample-barcoded 5' primer served in a second PCR lasting roughly 6 to 11 cycles. TCRdb called the 5' RACE reads again in MiXCR, with one record for every CDR3 protein. The sample includes 1,300,000 or so distinct CDR3 sequences, 59% of them seen just once. Sequences were obtained from blood. Source of these receptors: a man younger than 30 in good health.

This clonotype was detected only a few times. The chain links TRBV10-1 to TRBJ2-1; no firm D call. The CDR3 sequence is 15 residues long. CDR1 WNHNN and CDR2 SYGVQD come from the germline V gene (reference sequence). V lost 0 bases to trimming and J lost 8 bases, with 14 bases between them. The CDR3 loop is CASSESLGSGHEQFF. In nucleotides, the CDR3 is TGCGCCAGCAGTGAGTCCTTAGGAAGTGGGCATGAGCAGTTCTTC.

The chain is built from TRBV7-9 and TRBJ2-5; D is perhaps TRBD1 or TRBD2 (6 bases each). The J call is in doubt because the DNA end fits TRBJ2-1 better. CDR3 size: 15 residues. CDR1 and CDR2 (germline): SEHNR, FQNEAQ (reference sequence). Here the CDR3 DNA reads TGTGCCAGCAGCTTAAGTGTGGGGGGCCAAGAGACCCAGTTCTTC. It is translated as CASSLSVGGQETQFF.

V usage is TRBV20-1 and J usage is TRBJ1-1, with 7 bases fitting TRBD1. The CDR3 has 14 residues. Germline CDR1 DFQATT, CDR2 SNEGSKA (reference sequence). With 1 base clipped from V and 6 bases from J, the junction kept 8 bases outside the gene matches. The CDR3 region is CSARGTGSRSEAFF. The CDR3 nucleotides are TGCAGTGCTAGAGGGACAGGTTCTAGGTCTGAAGCTTTCTTT.

J is TRBJ1-1 and V is TRBV7-6; D remains unclear. The CDR3 is 16 residues long. Germline V gene lookup returns CDR1 SGHVS and CDR2 FNYEAQ. V shed 4 bases and J shed 0 bases, with 15 bases lying between them. As DNA, the CDR3 is TGTGCCAGCAGCTCCCAAGGACTATTTATGAACACTGAAGCTTTCTTT. Its translation: CASSSQGLFMNTEAFF. The complete variable domain, with remaining parts taken from reference TRBV7-6 and TRBJ1-1, reads GAGVSQSPRYKVTKRGQDVALRCDPISGHVSLYWYRQALGQGPEFLTYFNYEAQQDKSGLPNDRFSAERPEGSISTLTIQRTEQRDSAMYRCASSSQGLFMNTEAFFGQGTRLTVV.

The chain uses TRBV29-1 and TRBJ2-2; TRBD1 matches at 10 bases. The CDR3 consists of 15 residues. After removal of 7 bases from V and 3 bases from J, the junction contained 8 bases not matched to a gene. The germline V gene encodes CDR1 SQVTM and CDR2 ANQGSEA. The CDR3: CSGQRGQGYTGELFF. The CDR3 DNA reads TGCAGCGGCCAGCGGGGACAGGGGTACACCGGGGAGCTGTTTTTT.

The rearrangement links TRBV3-1 to TRBJ2-5, with 13 bases fitting TRBD2. This CDR3 is 15 amino acids long. Germline loops: CDR1 LGHDT, CDR2 YNNKEL (reference sequence). Losses at the gene ends were 2 bases for V and 11 bases for J; bases not matched to a gene: 8. Here the CDR3 DNA reads TGTGCCAGCAGCCAAAGGACTAGCGGGAGCAATGAGCAGTACTTC. Translating gives CASSQRTSGSNEQYF.

The chain combines TRBV7-9 with TRBJ1-4, with a possible D match to TRBD1 (5 bases). From germline, CDR1 is SEHNR and CDR2 FQNEAQ (reference sequence). Trimming removed 3 bases at V and 0 bases at J, with 11 bases between. CDR3 length: 16 amino acids. In DNA form, the CDR3 reads TGTGCCAGCAGCTTTCAGGGTTCTTCAACTAATGAAAAACTGTTTTTT. It specifies CASSFQGSSTNEKLFF.

The rearrangement links TRBV4-1 to TRBJ2-4; 11 positions agree with TRBD2. The CDR3 sequence is 14 residues long. V dropped 7 bases and J dropped 13; count of bases not matched to a gene: 12. CDR1 is MGHRA, CDR2 YSYEKL, per germline. CDR3 in amino acids: CASNLAGGFSEQYF. Here the CDR3 DNA reads TGCGCCAGCAACCTAGCGGGGGGTTTCAGTGAGCAGTACTTC.

This sequence joins TRBV29-1 and TRBJ2-1, with a weak D call TRBD2 (6 bases). The better agreement between TRBJ2-7 and the DNA end casts doubt on the J call. The germline V gene has CDR1 SQVTM and CDR2 ANQGSEA. The CDR3 runs to 16 residues. The CDR3 here is CSVEGAGRKSYNEQYF. The CDR3, as DNA: TGCAGCGTTGAAGGGGCGGGGCGTAAGTCCTACAATGAGCAGTACTTC.

The chain uses TRBV5-8 and TRBJ1-2; TRBD1 matches 10 bases. The V gene end was trimmed by 2 bases and the J gene end by 7 bases; junction bases not matched to a gene: 11. The CDR3 is made up of 16 amino acids. The germline V gene encodes CDR1 SGHTS and CDR2 YDEGEE. DNA of the CDR3: TGTGCCAGCAGCTTCTCCGGGACAGGGGCCTTAGCTGGCTACACCTTC. Protein: CASSFSGTGALAGYTF.